This record looks at one T cell receptor beta chain sequence and its context. Authors' analysis steps: The authors estimated nucleated cell counts from reference gene primer amplification. Using immunoSEQ multiplex PCR, the repertoire was profiled, and TCRdb retains in-frame clones only, with some absent. V, J and clone size are taken as reported in that table, and D and trimming were inferred from the DNA itself. The sample has roughly 92,000 clones, 90% seen once. The data derive from a study of blood T cell repertoires in COVID-19. Study-level background: Whether acute or convalescent, the COVID-19 samples came from the United States, Italy and Spain. Nucleic acid was either cDNA or gDNA, and it came from T cells, B-cell-depleted T cells, or PBMCs.

Germline CDR1 is SGHAT and CDR2 is FQNNGV. The CDR3 covers 15 residues. J was trimmed by 4 bases and V by 7 bases; bases with no gene match: 4. This clonotype was obtained from a woman of 80 years or more with active or convalescent COVID-19. The chain uses TRBV11-2 and TRBJ2-3, with 14 bases identical to TRBD2. Sequencing was performed on peripheral blood. The CDR3 nucleotides read TGTGCCAGCAACAGGGGACTAGCGGGGGCAGATACGCAGTATTTT. Translating gives CASNRGLAGADTQYF.